This T cell receptor (beta chain) was recorded in a study of T cell repertoires in cytomegalovirus infection. Overall study: Evidence of both CMV infection and a matching HLA type came from public TCR beta signatures.

This CDR3 has 13 residues. Trimming shortened V by 8 bases and J by 2 bases, and 10 bases separated the two germline ends. Germline V CDR1 and CDR2: MNHNS, SASEGT. The sample holds a few counts of this clonotype. The target antigen is unknown. Findings of the study overall: Identification of carriers of CMV plus the relevant HLA was achieved through cumulative public TCR beta family frequency. HLA-C-restricted CMV clonotypes gave the most frequent clonotype in two of eight donors.

TCRdb reanalysed the reads using MiXCR and keeps one entry per CDR3 protein. Of 300,000 to 400,000 distinct CDR3 sequences in the sample, roughly 28% were seen once. This sample comprised cultured PBMCs, obtained from culture after CMV antigen stimulation. The gene calls are TRBV6-1 and TRBJ1-5, with D unclear. The receptor's source is a human donor in good health (CMV status not recorded). Some clones in this sample may be carry-over from other donors' samples. CDR3 in DNA: TGTGCCAGCCTGGTTAATGGCAATCAGCCCCAGCATTTT. Its protein is CASLVNGNQPQHF.